This TCR beta chain stems from a study of OX40 agonist ivuxolimab in advanced cancers. Produced via immunoSEQ multiplex PCR; TCRdb's table is partial and in-frame only. The table has about 53,000 clones, roughly 80% seen once. This CDR3 is built from 13 residues. Germline V gene sequence: CDR1 SQVTM, CDR2 ANQGSEA. The germline V and J ends were trimmed by 4 bases and 1 base, with 8 bases remaining between them. This clonotype was sampled from an adult with an advanced solid tumor such as melanoma, head and neck, liver or kidney cancer. This sequence joins TRBV29-1 and TRBJ1-5; D is ambiguous. This sample comprised CD4+ or CD8+ T cells sorted from blood, obtained in a trial of the OX40 agonist ivuxolimab. Written as DNA, the CDR3 is TGCAGCGTTGGATTGGACAGCAATCAGCCCCAGCATTTT. This gives the protein CSVGLDSNQPQHF.